Each of the 32 T cell receptor beta chains below was sequenced from the same sample in a study of shared clonotypes between healthy human individuals. Profiling relied on immunoSEQ multiplex PCR, and the TCRdb table lists in-frame clones only, not all of them. Of about a million clones listed, over 60% are singletons. The sequenced sample was memory CD4+ T cells sorted from blood. Subset of the sample: CD45RA-negative fraction. These receptors came from a young man in good health.

V gene TRBV30 combines with J gene TRBJ1-2; D call uncertain. The CDR3 loop spans 12 amino acids. The V and J ends lost 2 bases and 3 bases respectively, with 7 bases between them. CDR1 GTSNPN and CDR2 SVGIG come from the germline V gene (reference sequence). The CDR3 region is CAWSTEDYGYTF. CDR3 DNA: TGTGCCTGGAGTACAGAAGACTATGGCTACACCTTC.

The chain employs TRBV30 and TRBJ2-5; D is perhaps TRBD1 (5 bases). Trimming left V 0 bases short and J 2 bases short, with 10 bases between. The CDR3 runs to 14 residues. Germline loops: CDR1 GTSNPN, CDR2 SVGIG (reference sequence). The CDR3 nucleotides read TGTGCCTGGAGTGTCGGCCAGGGACAAGAGACCCAGTACTTC. It is translated as CAWSVGQGQETQYF. Variable domain in full (rest from reference TRBV30 and TRBJ2-5): SQTIHQWPATLVQPVGSPLSLECTVEGTSNPNLYWYRQAAGRGLQLLFYSVGIGQISSEVPQNLSASRPQDRQFILSSKKLLLSDSGFYLCAWSVGQGQETQYFGPGTRLLVL.

The chain links TRBV28 to TRBJ1-2; D may be TRBD1 (5 bases). CDR3 length equals 14 residues. V shed 5 bases and J shed 6 bases, with 16 bases lying between them. CDR1 and CDR2 from the germline V gene are MDHEN and SYDVKM. The CDR3 loop reads CASSTPVGEDGYTF. Written as DNA, the CDR3 is TGTGCCAGCAGTACCCCGGTGGGGGAGGATGGCTACACCTTC.

The J gene is TRBJ1-6, the V gene TRBV19, with 7 bases lining up with TRBD1. In germline, CDR1 is LNHDA, CDR2 SQIVND (reference sequence). J lost 7 bases, V lost 1 base, and 4 bases had no gene match. CDR3 length: 15 amino acids. The CDR3: CASSIVPGGNSPLHF. CDR3 bases: TGTGCCAGTAGTATAGTGCCAGGGGGAAATTCACCCCTCCACTTT.

V and J are TRBV5-5 and TRBJ1-6; TRBD1 aligns across 9 bases. CDR3 length: 15 amino acids. The V gene's germline CDR1 is SGHKS and CDR2 YYEKEE (reference sequence). The V segment lost 4 bases and the J segment 7 bases; nucleotides outside the gene matches: 6. CDR3 in amino acids: CASSPEGQGNSPLHF. CDR3 DNA sequence: TGTGCCAGCAGCCCGGAAGGACAGGGGAATTCACCCCTCCACTTT.

The rearrangement joins TRBV29-1 to TRBJ2-1; 7 positions match TRBD1. The CDR3 length is 11 residues. Germline trimming cut 7 bases from V and 7 bases from J; bases unmatched to any gene: 4. Germline V gene data show CDR1 as SQVTM and CDR2 as ANQGSEA. CDR3 DNA: TGCAGCGCGACAGGGATGAATGAGCAGTTCTTC. It yields the protein CSATGMNEQFF.

V usage is TRBV30 and J usage is TRBJ2-6; a possible D gene is TRBD1 (5 bases). Germline V lookup: CDR1 GTSNPN, CDR2 SVGIG (reference sequence). Trimming took 7 bases from V and 0 from J, leaving 16 bases between them. The CDR3 has 16 residues. The CDR3 DNA reads as TGTGCCTCCGCCAGGGCGATGAGCTCTGGGGCCAACGTCCTGACTTTC. Its protein product is CASARAMSSGANVLTF.

The V gene is TRBV5-1, the J gene TRBJ2-5; maybe TRBD2 (5 bases). With 4 bases removed from V and 1 base from J, the gap between germline ends came to 8 bases. The germline CDR1 and CDR2 sequences are SGHRS and YFSETQ. The CDR3 sequence is 13 residues long. DNA for the CDR3: TGCGCCAGCAGCGAGACTACCCAAGAGACCCAGTACTTC. This encodes CASSETTQETQYF. Full variable domain (rest looked up from reference TRBV5-1 and TRBJ2-5): KAGVTQTPRYLIKTRGQQVTLSCSPISGHRSVSWYQQTPGQGLQFLFEYFSETQRNKGNFPGRFSGRQFSNSRSEMNVSTLELGDSALYLCASSETTQETQYFGPGTRLLVL.

Comment on this clone: A read error may explain this, as a much larger clone is one base away. The same CDR3 can be traced to other DNA sequences in this sample. The rearrangement joins TRBV7-2 to TRBJ1-1; 8 bases map to TRBD1. The CDR3 covers 13 residues. The ends lost 2 bases at V and 5 bases at J; junction bases unmatched: 1. The germline gives CDR1 SGHTA, CDR2 FQGNSA. This chain's CDR3 is CASSLRQGTEAFF. The CDR3 DNA reads TGTGCCAGCAGCTTAAGACAGGGGACTGAAGCTTTCTTT.

The V and J genes are TRBV7-9 and TRBJ2-5; TRBD1 agrees at 10 bases. The CDR3 loop spans 14 amino acids. With V trimmed by 7 bases and J by 5 bases, 7 bases remained unmatched. Germline lookup yields CDR1 SEHNR and CDR2 FQNEAQ (reference sequence). CDR3 sequence: CASKRQGAYETQYF. The DNA of the CDR3 is TGTGCCAGCAAGAGACAGGGGGCTTATGAGACCCAGTACTTC.

The chain has TRBV7-8 and TRBJ1-2; a weak D match, TRBD1 (6 bases). Between the trimmed V and J ends, which lost 0 bases and 5 bases, there was a span of 13 bases. Looked up from germline, CDR1 is SGHVS and CDR2 is FQNEAQ. The CDR3 has 15 residues. The CDR3 DNA follows: TGTGCCAGCAGCTTAGCGGCACAGGGAGAATATGGCTACACCTTC. Translating it yields CASSLAAQGEYGYTF.

In this sample, this clone turned up a few times. The V and J genes are TRBV10-2 and TRBJ1-6; D is undetermined. Trimming removed 7 bases at V and 0 bases at J, with 13 bases between. Germline V gene lookup returns CDR1 WSHSY and CDR2 SAAADI. This CDR3 is built from 16 residues. The CDR3 spells CASTLDGSSYNSPLHF. The DNA for the CDR3 is TGCGCCAGCACCCTGGACGGAAGCTCCTATAATTCACCCCTCCACTTT.

This chain links TRBV30 with TRBJ2-5; D remains ambiguous. The V gene's germline CDR1 is GTSNPN and CDR2 SVGIG (reference sequence). CDR3 length equals 14 residues. The V gene lost 5 bases and the J gene lost 5 bases, with 18 bases spanning the gap. This chain's CDR3 is CAWATGVGVETQYF. CDR3 nucleotide sequence: TGTGCCTGGGCGACTGGGGTGGGCGTCGAGACCCAGTACTTC. Full variable domain (missing parts from reference TRBV30 and TRBJ2-5): SQTIHQWPATLVQPVGSPLSLECTVEGTSNPNLYWYRQAAGRGLQLLFYSVGIGQISSEVPQNLSASRPQDRQFILSSKKLLLSDSGFYLCAWATGVGVETQYFGPGTRLLVL.

The genes are TRBV7-9 and TRBJ2-1; 11 nucleotides align to TRBD2. The CDR3 is 15 amino acids. Germline-derived CDR1 and CDR2 are SEHNR and FQNEAQ (reference sequence). V lost 5 bases to trimming and J lost 7 bases; unmatched junction nucleotides: 7. The CDR3 DNA is TGTGCCAGCAGCCAGACTAGCGGGAATTTTAATGAGCAGTTCTTC. Amino acids: CASSQTSGNFNEQFF.

The chain uses TRBV4-3 and TRBJ2-5, with D unresolved. Gene TRBJ2-7 matches the end of the DNA better, so the J call may be wrong. Germline V gives CDR1 LGHNA, CDR2 YSLEER. The CDR3 totals 13 residues. In DNA form, the CDR3 reads TGCGCCAGCAGCCAAGGTTTCTGGTCCGAGCAGTACTTC. Amino acid sequence: CASSQGFWSEQYF.

This clone was found once. The rearrangement links TRBV30 to TRBJ1-1; D not certain. Trimming left V 2 bases short and J 1 base short, with 5 bases between. CDR3 length: 12 amino acids. Germline CDR1 and CDR2: GTSNPN and SVGIG (reference sequence). For the CDR3, the DNA is TGTGCCTGGAGTCAGGAGAACACTGAAGCTTTCTTT. This codes for CAWSQENTEAFF. The full variable domain, rest sourced from reference TRBV30 and TRBJ1-1, is SQTIHQWPATLVQPVGSPLSLECTVEGTSNPNLYWYRQAAGRGLQLLFYSVGIGQISSEVPQNLSASRPQDRQFILSSKKLLLSDSGFYLCAWSQENTEAFFGQGTRLTVV.

V is TRBV6-6 and J is TRBJ1-6, with D uncertain. Germline V gene lookup returns CDR1 MNHNY and CDR2 SVGAGI (reference sequence). CDR3 length: 16 residues. Trimming pared 2 bases from V and 2 bases from J, leaving 10 bases between. CDR3 sequence: CASSYGQSPYNSPLHF. In DNA, the CDR3 is TGTGCCAGCAGTTACGGGCAGAGCCCCTATAATTCACCCCTCCACTTT.

The chain carries TRBV5-1 and TRBJ2-3; 14 bases are a match to TRBD2. Trimming took 4 bases from V and 5 from J; bases not matched to a gene: 3. The CDR3 has 15 residues. Germline assignment: CDR1 SGHRS and CDR2 YFSETQ. The CDR3 DNA reads TGCGCCAGCAGCGGGACTAGCGGGAGTGGAGATACGCAGTATTTT. It specifies CASSGTSGSGDTQYF. Based on the CDR3 plus reference TRBV5-1 and TRBJ2-3, the full variable domain is KAGVTQTPRYLIKTRGQQVTLSCSPISGHRSVSWYQQTPGQGLQFLFEYFSETQRNKGNFPGRFSGRQFSNSRSEMNVSTLELGDSALYLCASSGTSGSGDTQYFGPGTRLTVL.

This clone was recorded once. This chain joins TRBV6-5 and TRBJ2-7; D ambiguous. The germline V gene has CDR1 MNHEY and CDR2 SVGAGI. Trimming stripped 0 bases from V and 3 bases from J, with 15 bases between. The CDR3 has 16 residues. Here the CDR3 reads CASSYSKGRVDYEQYF. The CDR3 nucleotides read TGTGCCAGCAGTTACTCGAAAGGTAGGGTGGACTACGAGCAGTACTTC.

As for this clone: At the DNA level, this CDR3 is encoded by other sequences in the same sample as well. The V and J genes are TRBV21-1 and TRBJ1-5; the D call in the table, TRBD1, was not verified against the DNA. TRBV21-1 is labeled a pseudogene. The CDR3 runs to 16 residues. The CDR3 reads CASSKENRGRNQPQHF. The CDR3 nucleotides read TGTGCCAGCAGCAAAGAAAATAGGGGGCGAAATCAGCCCCAGCATTTT.

The chain joins TRBV14 to TRBJ2-1; possible D gene TRBD2, 7 bases. Germline CDR1 reads SGHDN; CDR2 reads FVKESK. There are 14 residues in the CDR3. Deletions cut 4 bases from V and 9 bases from J, with 16 bases between. CDR3 DNA: TGTGCCAGCAGCCCACCGGCGGGGGCGGGTGAGCAGTTCTTC. This codes for CASSPPAGAGEQFF.

The genes are TRBV6-5 and TRBJ1-6; D unclear. The CDR3 has 12 amino acids. Trimming cost V 7 bases and J 7 bases, with 8 bases left between them. Germline V gene lookup returns CDR1 MNHEY and CDR2 SVGAGI. DNA for the CDR3: TGTGCCAGCAAGGCAGCCAATTCACCCCTCCACTTT. Translating it yields CASKAANSPLHF.

With respect to this clone: The sample contains more than one DNA sequence encoding this CDR3. The V call is TRBV7-9, the J call TRBJ2-7; D is undetermined. Per germline, CDR1 SEHNR and CDR2 FQNEAQ (reference sequence). The CDR3 is made up of 14 amino acids. V lost 2 bases to trimming and J lost 0 bases, with 8 bases between them. The CDR3 region has the DNA TGTGCCAGCAGCTTAACGGGTTCCTCCTACGAGCAGTACTTC. This gives the protein CASSLTGSSYEQYF.

The chain joins TRBV6-6 to TRBJ1-2, with a weak D call TRBD1 (5 bases). The CDR3 extends over 15 amino acids. The germline CDR1 and CDR2 sequences are MNHNY and SVGAGI (reference sequence). The V and J ends lost 7 bases and 6 bases respectively, with 21 bases between them. CDR3 sequence reads: CASTPRDRGADGYTF. The CDR3 DNA reads TGTGCCAGCACTCCCCGCGACCGGGGCGCGGATGGCTACACCTTC.

V usage is TRBV6-1 and J usage is TRBJ2-5; D may be TRBD2 (5 bases). V was pared by 5 bases and J by 1 base, with 11 bases between. The CDR3 is made up of 14 amino acids. CDR1 is MNHNS and CDR2 is SASEGT in the germline V gene. In DNA form, the CDR3 reads TGTGCCAGCAGTCTAGCCCCGTCCCAAGAGACCCAGTACTTC. Translation: CASSLAPSQETQYF.

This chain joins TRBV25-1 and TRBJ1-5; TRBD1 is a possible D gene (5 bases). The CDR3 length is 12 residues. Germline V gene data show CDR1 as MGHDK and CDR2 as SYGVNS. V gave up 6 bases and J gave up 7 bases, with 10 bases separating them. CDR3 residues: CASRGTGQPQHF. CDR3 nucleotides: TGTGCCAGCAGGGGGACGGGGCAGCCCCAGCATTTT.

The sample holds one count of this clone. The V and J genes are TRBV19 and TRBJ1-2, with D hard to call. The CDR3 has 12 amino acids. CDR1 and CDR2 from the germline V gene are LNHDA and SQIVND (reference sequence). V lost 2 bases and J 8 bases, leaving 9 bases between the germline ends. The CDR3 protein is CASSIMGIGYTF. DNA of the CDR3: TGTGCCAGTAGTATAATGGGGATCGGCTACACCTTC.

V and J are TRBV5-1 and TRBJ1-1; D gene uncertain. This CDR3 region has 19 residues. V shed 1 base and J shed 0 bases, with 22 bases lying between them. The germline CDR1 and CDR2 sequences are SGHRS and YFSETQ. The CDR3 region is CASSLFGGGLSVMNTEAFF. The CDR3 DNA follows: TGCGCCAGCAGCTTGTTCGGCGGTGGGCTATCCGTGATGAACACTGAAGCTTTCTTT.

Of note for this clone: A far larger clone is off by one base, so a read error is likely. J is TRBJ1-6 and V is TRBV7-9; D is unresolved. The CDR3 is made up of 12 amino acids. CDR1 is SEHNR, CDR2 FQNEAQ, per germline (reference sequence). The V end was cut by 3 bases, the J end by 7 bases, with 4 bases between. In DNA, the CDR3 is TGTGCCAGCAGCTTCGGGAATTCACCCCTCCACTTT. It codes for CASSFGNSPLHF.

About this clone itself: Other DNA sequences of this sample code for an identical CDR3. The chain combines TRBV19 with TRBJ2-3; perhaps TRBD2 as D (6 bases). Between the trimmed V and J ends, which lost 3 bases and 6 bases, there was a span of 10 bases. Germline V CDR1 and CDR2: LNHDA, SQIVND (reference sequence). There are 13 residues in the CDR3. The CDR3 nucleotides are TGTGCCAGTAGTATCGCCGGGACTGATACGCAGTATTTT. Protein: CASSIAGTDTQYF.

V is TRBV7-6 and J is TRBJ2-3, with TRBD2 matching 7 bases. V lost 5 bases to trimming and J lost 7 bases; unmatched junction nucleotides: 6. The CDR3 has 13 amino acids. CDR1 is SGHVS, CDR2 FNYEAQ, per germline. The CDR3 DNA reads TGTGCCAGCAGCCCCGGGACTAAAAATACGCAGTATTTT. It is translated as CASSPGTKNTQYF.

The V gene is TRBV30, the J gene TRBJ2-7; no clear D. The CDR3 is made up of 12 amino acids. The germline CDR1 and CDR2 sequences are GTSNPN and SVGIG (reference sequence). V lost 3 bases and J lost 3, with 9 bases in between. CDR3 amino acids: CAWSPDRYEQYF. The CDR3 region has the DNA TGTGCCTGGAGCCCAGACCGCTACGAGCAGTACTTC. Full variable domain (rest looked up from reference TRBV30 and TRBJ2-7): SQTIHQWPATLVQPVGSPLSLECTVEGTSNPNLYWYRQAAGRGLQLLFYSVGIGQISSEVPQNLSASRPQDRQFILSSKKLLLSDSGFYLCAWSPDRYEQYFGPGTRLTVT.